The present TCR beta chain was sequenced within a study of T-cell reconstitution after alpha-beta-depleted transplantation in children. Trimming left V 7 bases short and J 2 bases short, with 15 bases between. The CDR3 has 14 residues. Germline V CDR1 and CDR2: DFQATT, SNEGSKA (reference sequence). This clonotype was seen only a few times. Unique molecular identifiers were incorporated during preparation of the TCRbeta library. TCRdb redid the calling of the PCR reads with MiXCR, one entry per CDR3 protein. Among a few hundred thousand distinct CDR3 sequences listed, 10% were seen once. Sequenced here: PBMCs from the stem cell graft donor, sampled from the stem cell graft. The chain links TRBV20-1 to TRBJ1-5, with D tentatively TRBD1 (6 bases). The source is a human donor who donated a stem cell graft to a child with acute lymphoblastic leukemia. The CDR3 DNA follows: TGCAGTGGGGAGGGGGAAGTGGGCAATCAGCCCCAGCATTTT. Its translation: CSGEGEVGNQPQHF.